Listed below are T cell receptor beta chains from one sample, sequenced in a study of blood T cell repertoires in COVID-19. The protocol was immunoSEQ multiplex PCR, while the TCRdb copy is restricted to in-frame clones and leaves out a portion. The sample holds a few hundred thousand clones; approximately 83% are singletons and the top ten take roughly 11%. Sequencing was done on a sample of peripheral blood. The receptors come from a woman between 65 and 79 years old with acute or convalescent COVID-19. The CDR3 runs from the conserved cysteine through the conserved F or W. The D gene is left open where the match is weak. A row's size may be missing; if present it is once, few, many or a size class.

-	TRBV19	TRBJ1-2	-	TGTGCCAGTAGTGTCGTCCGGGACTATGGCTACACCTTC	CASSVVRDYGYTF
once	TRBV28	TRBJ2-1	-	TGTGCCAGCACCACCGACGGAGGGCCCCGGTACAATGAGCAGTTCTTC	CASTTDGGPRYNEQFF
-	TRBV11-2	TRBJ2-3	TRBD2	TGTGCCAGCAGCTTAGGCTCTGCGGGGGGCACAGATACGCAGTATTTT	CASSLGSAGGTDTQYF
-	TRBV3-1/TRBV3-2	TRBJ1-2	-	TGTGCCAGCAGCCAACTGGGGGCGGATGGCTACACCTTC	CASSQLGADGYTF
once	TRBV19	TRBJ1-1	-	TGTGCCAGTAGTATAGATCCGACACGGAACACTGAAGCTTTCTTT	CASSIDPTRNTEAFF
-	TRBV5-1	TRBJ2-1	TRBD2	TGCGCCAGCAGTCCGACTAGCGGAGGCTACAATGAGCAGTTCTTC	CASSPTSGGYNEQFF
-	TRBV7-9	TRBJ1-1	-	TGTGCCAGCAGCTTTTCAGTAGGGGTCACTGAAGCTTTCTTT	CASSFSVGVTEAFF
-	TRBV25-1	TRBJ2-3	-	TGTGCCAGCAGTGAATATATCGGCGGGGTGGCAGATACGCAGTATTTT	CASSEYIGGVADTQYF
-	TRBV2	TRBJ2-7	-	TGTGCCAGCTGTGCCTCAGGATACTACGAGCAGTACTTC	CASCASGYYEQYF
-	TRBV6-1	TRBJ2-4	-	TGTGCCAGCAGTGACACGGCCCCAGGAAACATTCAGTACTTC	CASSDTAPGNIQYF
-	TRBV6-5	TRBJ1-3	-	TGTGCCAGCAGTTACAATTTCGGGAGCTCTGGAAACACCATATATTTT	CASSYNFGSSGNTIYF
-	TRBV5-1	TRBJ1-1	TRBD1	TGCGCCAGCAGGACGGACAGGTTCGGTGAAGCTTTCTTT	CASRTDRFGEAFF
-	TRBV2	TRBJ1-2	-	TGTGCCAGCAGTGGGGGAGTAAGGCTTGGCTACACCTTC	CASSGGVRLGYTF
few	TRBV6-5	TRBJ1-3	-	TGTGCCAGCAGCCCCACAGGGTTTGGAAACACCATATATTTT	CASSPTGFGNTIYF
-	TRBV5-1	TRBJ2-7	-	TGCGCCAGCAGCGAGGGCCGGGGAGGCGGAGAGCAGTACTTC	CASSEGRGGGEQYF
-	TRBV27	TRBJ1-1	-	TGTGCCAGCAGTTTTTGGGGGGGGAACACTGAAGCTTTCTTT	CASSFWGGNTEAFF
-	TRBV6-5	TRBJ2-7	-	TGTGCCAGCCAGAGTGGCGGCTCAGCCTACGAGCAGTACTTC	CASQSGGSAYEQYF
-	TRBV7-8	TRBJ2-7	-	TGTGCCAGCAGCCCCCGGTACGAGCAGTACTTC	CASSPRYEQYF
-	TRBV3-1/TRBV3-2	TRBJ1-6	-	TGTGCCAGCGCCCCTGTTGTAGGGAGCCCACCCCTCCACTTT	CASAPVVGSPPLHF
-	TRBV10-1	TRBJ2-5	-	TGCGCCAGCAGCTCTGATCCCCGGGAAGAGACCCAGTACTTC	CASSSDPREETQYF
few	TRBV5-6	TRBJ1-3	TRBD1	TGTGCCAGCAGCTTGTTACAGGGGACTGGAAACACCATATATTTT	CASSLLQGTGNTIYF
-	TRBV29-1	TRBJ1-1	TRBD1	TGCAGCGTTGGTCGCTTCAAACAGGGCATTTTTAGGGGGCTCGAAGCTTTCTTT	CSVGRFKQGIFRGLEAFF
-	TRBV7-9	TRBJ1-4	-	TGTGCCAGCAGCTTAGCGAAGCCCTTAAATGAAAAACTGTTTTTT	CASSLAKPLNEKLFF
-	TRBV19	TRBJ1-2	-	TGTGCCAGTAGCAGGGAGGGCTTGTATGGCTACACCTTC	CASSREGLYGYTF
-	TRBV24-1	TRBJ2-2	TRBD1	TGTGCCACCAGTGATTTGAAGGGACAGGGTACCGGGGAGCTGTTTTTT	CATSDLKGQGTGELFF